Presented here are 16 T cell receptor beta chains from one specimen sequenced in a study of PD-1 blockade in classical Hodgkin lymphoma. Clones were read by immunoSEQ multiplex PCR, and TCRdb kept only the in-frame ones, dropping some. The table records roughly 40,000 clones, roughly 86% of them present only once. All patients relapsed after autologous stem cell transplantation, and brentuximab vedotin exposure varied. The sequencing here drew on peripheral blood mononuclear cells (PBMCs), taken at baseline. Receptor source: a human donor with classical Hodgkin lymphoma.

The chain employs TRBV6-1 and TRBJ2-7; TRBD1 agrees at 7 bases. This CDR3 spans 14 amino acids. Germline trimming cut 10 bases from V and 2 bases from J; bases unmatched to any gene: 11. Germline V gene data show CDR1 as MNHNS and CDR2 as SASEGT. The CDR3 region is CATVEQGLPYEQYF. CDR3 DNA sequence: TGTGCCACGGTAGAACAGGGGTTACCCTACGAGCAGTACTTC.

The gene calls are TRBV19 and TRBJ1-5; D not resolved. The CDR3 is 15 amino acids. V was shortened by 6 bases and J by 0 bases, with 12 bases between the two germline ends. Germline assignment: CDR1 LNHDA and CDR2 SQIVND (reference sequence). As DNA, the CDR3 is TGTGCCAGTAGCCTACCCGCCAATAGCAATCAGCCCCAGCATTTT. It translates to CASSLPANSNQPQHF.

The V and J genes are TRBV6-1 and TRBJ1-1; 11 nucleotides align to TRBD1. Trimming removed 0 bases from V and 6 bases from J; junction bases left unmatched: 0. The germline gives CDR1 MNHNS, CDR2 SASEGT. The CDR3 extends over 14 amino acids. CDR3 DNA sequence: TGTGCCAGCAGTGAAGCGGACAGGGGGCCTGAAGCTTTCTTT. Protein: CASSEADRGPEAFF.

V and J are TRBV27 and TRBJ1-1; D uncertain. The germline CDR1 and CDR2 sequences are MNHEY and SMNVEV (reference sequence). The CDR3 is made up of 13 amino acids. V was cut by 2 bases and J by 6 bases, with 10 bases left in between. Written as DNA, the CDR3 is TGTGCCAGCAGTTTAAACTTGGGCGCTGAAGCTTTCTTT. This translates into CASSLNLGAEAFF.

The chain recombines TRBV7-8 with TRBJ1-4; D remains unclear. Trimming cost V 5 bases and J 10 bases, with 11 bases left between them. The CDR3 is made up of 12 amino acids. Germline V gene sequence: CDR1 SGHVS, CDR2 FQNEAQ. CDR3 protein: CASSAGVGKLFF. The CDR3 coding sequence is TGTGCCAGCAGCGCCGGAGTGGGAAAACTGTTTTTT. Based on the CDR3 plus reference TRBV7-8 and TRBJ1-4, the full variable domain is GAGVSQSPRYKVAKRGQDVALRCDPISGHVSLFWYQQALGQGPEFLTYFQNEAQLDKSGLPSDRFFAERPEGSVSTLKIQRTQQEDSAVYLCASSAGVGKLFFGSGTQLSVL.

The chain is built from TRBV18 and TRBJ1-5; D is perhaps TRBD1 (5 bases). The CDR3 totals 13 residues. Between the trimmed V and J ends, which lost 6 bases and 7 bases, there was a span of 13 bases. CDR1 KGHSH and CDR2 LQKENI come from the germline V gene. The DNA of the CDR3 is TGTGCCAGCTCCACGTCGGGGGGGCAGCCCCAGCATTTT. Translation: CASSTSGGQPQHF.

The rearrangement joins TRBV12-5 to TRBJ2-1; 12 bases line up with TRBD2. Looked up from germline, CDR1 is LGHNT and CDR2 is FRNRAP. V dropped 1 base and J dropped 8; count of bases not matched to a gene: 3. The CDR3 is 15 amino acids. CDR3 sequence (DNA): TGTGCTAGTGGTTTGGAGGGACTAGCGGGCGATGAGCAGTTCTTC. Residues: CASGLEGLAGDEQFF.

V and J are TRBV5-4 and TRBJ1-1, with 11 bases matching TRBD1. This CDR3 spans 15 amino acids. The ends lost 3 bases at V and 3 bases at J; junction bases unmatched: 4. The germline V gene encodes CDR1 SGHNT and CDR2 YYREEE (reference sequence). CDR3 in amino acids: CASSWGDRGDTEAFF. The CDR3 DNA sequence: TGTGCCAGCAGCTGGGGGGACAGGGGGGACACTGAAGCTTTCTTT.

This chain links TRBV5-1 with TRBJ2-7, with D unclear. The CDR3 consists of 17 residues. V was trimmed by 7 bases and J by 4 bases, leaving 27 bases between them. From germline, CDR1 is SGHRS and CDR2 YFSETQ. CDR3 nucleotides: TGCGCCAGCGCCCGAGAGGTTGGTTGGGGTAGTCAATACGAGCAGTACTTC. Protein product: CASAREVGWGSQYEQYF.

The J gene is TRBJ1-1, the V gene TRBV28; no reliable D call. V was trimmed by 2 bases and J by 5 bases, leaving 12 bases between them. Germline V gene lookup returns CDR1 MDHEN and CDR2 SYDVKM. This CDR3 spans 14 amino acids. The chain's CDR3 is CASSLAPGLTEAFF. CDR3 nucleotide sequence: TGTGCCAGCAGTTTAGCCCCGGGGTTAACTGAAGCTTTCTTT.

The V gene is TRBV27, the J gene TRBJ2-6; 7 bases match TRBD1. The germline gives CDR1 MNHEY, CDR2 SMNVEV (reference sequence). The CDR3 loop spans 16 amino acids. J was trimmed by 4 bases and V by 6 bases; bases with no gene match: 9. This chain's CDR3 is CASRNRQGSGANVLTF. CDR3 nucleotides: TGTGCCAGCAGGAATAGACAGGGTTCCGGGGCCAACGTCCTGACTTTC. The full variable domain, rest sourced from reference TRBV27 and TRBJ2-6, is EAQVTQNPRYLITVTGKKLTVTCSQNMNHEYMSWYRQDPGLGLRQIYYSMNVEVTDKGDVPEGYKVSRKEKRNFPLILESPSPNQTSLYFCASRNRQGSGANVLTFGAGSRLTVL.

The J gene is TRBJ2-7, the V gene TRBV2; a possible D gene is TRBD1 (6 bases). Germline assignment: CDR1 SNHLY and CDR2 FYNNEI. The germline V and J ends were trimmed by 6 bases and 3 bases, with 9 bases remaining between them. The CDR3 is made up of 12 amino acids. In nucleotides, the CDR3 is TGTGCCAGCAGGGCGGACAGCTACGAGCAGTACTTC. This codes for CASRADSYEQYF.

The V gene is TRBV29-1, the J gene TRBJ2-5; D is perhaps TRBD1 or TRBD2 (5 bases each). This CDR3 is 15 amino acids long. Germline CDR1 reads SQVTM; CDR2 reads ANQGSEA. Trimming pared 0 bases from V and 1 base from J, leaving 12 bases between. In DNA, the CDR3 is TGCAGCGTTGAAGATGAGGGTGACAGCCAAGAGACCCAGTACTTC. This sequence encodes CSVEDEGDSQETQYF.

The chain joins TRBV1 to TRBJ2-6. TRBV1 is recorded as a pseudogene. The CDR3 length is 12 residues. The CDR3 region has the DNA TGCACCAGCAGAAGTCGGGCCAACGTCCTGACTTTC. It translates to CTSRSRANVLTF.

The gene calls are TRBV27 and TRBJ1-2, with TRBD1 matching over 7 bases. V gave up 2 bases and J gave up 4 bases; unmatched junction bases: 7. The germline V gene has CDR1 MNHEY and CDR2 SMNVEV (reference sequence). This CDR3 has 15 amino acids. CDR3: CASSLGWDSFYGYTF. As DNA, the CDR3 is TGTGCCAGCAGTTTAGGCTGGGACAGCTTCTATGGCTACACCTTC.

The genes are TRBV4-3 and TRBJ1-2, with TRBD1 identical over 8 bases. CDR3 length equals 14 residues. The junction had 5 bases not matched to a gene; V was cut back by 1 base and J by 7 bases. Germline lookup yields CDR1 LGHNA and CDR2 YSLEER. The CDR3 reads CASSQVQGEGGYTF. Written as DNA, the CDR3 is TGCGCCAGCAGCCAAGTACAGGGGGAAGGTGGCTACACCTTC.